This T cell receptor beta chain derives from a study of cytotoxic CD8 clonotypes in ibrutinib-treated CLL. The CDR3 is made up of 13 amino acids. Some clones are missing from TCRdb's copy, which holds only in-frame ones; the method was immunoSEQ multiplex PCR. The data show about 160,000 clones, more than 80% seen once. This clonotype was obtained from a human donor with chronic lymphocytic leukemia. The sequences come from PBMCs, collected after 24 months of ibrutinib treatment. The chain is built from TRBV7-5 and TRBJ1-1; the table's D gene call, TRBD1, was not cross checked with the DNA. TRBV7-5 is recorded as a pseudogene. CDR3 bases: TGTGTCAGAAGCCAGGGGGTGAACACTGAAGCTTTCTTT. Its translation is CVRSQGVNTEAFF.